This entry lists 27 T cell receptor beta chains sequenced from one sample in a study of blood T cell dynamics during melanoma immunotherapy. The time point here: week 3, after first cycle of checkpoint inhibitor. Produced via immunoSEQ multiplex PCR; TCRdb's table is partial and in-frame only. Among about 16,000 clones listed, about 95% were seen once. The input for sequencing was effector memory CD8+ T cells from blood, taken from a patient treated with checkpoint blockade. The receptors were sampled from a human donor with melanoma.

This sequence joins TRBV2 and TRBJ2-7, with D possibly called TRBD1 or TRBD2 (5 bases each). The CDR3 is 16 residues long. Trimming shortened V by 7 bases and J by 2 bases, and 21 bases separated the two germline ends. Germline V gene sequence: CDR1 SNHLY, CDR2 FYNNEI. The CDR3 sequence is CASTHIGTLATYEQYF. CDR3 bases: TGTGCCAGCACCCACATCGGGACGTTGGCCACCTACGAGCAGTACTTC.

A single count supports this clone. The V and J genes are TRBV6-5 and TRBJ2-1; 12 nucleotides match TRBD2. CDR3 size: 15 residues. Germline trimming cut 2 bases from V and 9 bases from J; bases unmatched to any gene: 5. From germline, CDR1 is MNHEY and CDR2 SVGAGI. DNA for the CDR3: TGTGCCAGCAGTTACGGCCTAGCGGGAGGGAGTGAGCAGTTCTTC. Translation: CASSYGLAGGSEQFF.

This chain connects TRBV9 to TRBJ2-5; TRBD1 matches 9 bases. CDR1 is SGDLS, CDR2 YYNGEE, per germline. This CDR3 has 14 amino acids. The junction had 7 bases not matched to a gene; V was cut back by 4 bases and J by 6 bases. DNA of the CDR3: TGTGCCAGCAGCTCAGGGACAGGGATGAAGACCCAGTACTTC. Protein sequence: CASSSGTGMKTQYF. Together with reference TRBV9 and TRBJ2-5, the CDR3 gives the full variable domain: DSGVTQTPKHLITATGQRVTLRCSPRSGDLSVYWYQQSLDQGLQFLIQYYNGEERAKGNILERFSAQQFPDLHSELNLSSLELGDSALYFCASSSGTGMKTQYFGPGTRLLVL.

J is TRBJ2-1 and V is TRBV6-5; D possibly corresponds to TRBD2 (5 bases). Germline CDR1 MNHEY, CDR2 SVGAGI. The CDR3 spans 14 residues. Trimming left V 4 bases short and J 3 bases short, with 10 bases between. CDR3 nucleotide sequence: TGTGCCAGCAGTTCCGGTCGGGGCTACAATGAGCAGTTCTTC. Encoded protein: CASSSGRGYNEQFF.

CDR3 nucleotides: TGTGCCAGCAGTTTACCGGGACAGGGGAGGCGTGAGCAGTTCTTC. Its protein is CASSLPGQGRREQFF. The genes are TRBV27 and TRBJ2-1, with 10 bases aligning to TRBD1. V was clipped by 2 bases and J by 9 bases; unmatched bases: 7. The length of the CDR3 is 15 residues. Germline values: CDR1 MNHEY, CDR2 SMNVEV (reference sequence).

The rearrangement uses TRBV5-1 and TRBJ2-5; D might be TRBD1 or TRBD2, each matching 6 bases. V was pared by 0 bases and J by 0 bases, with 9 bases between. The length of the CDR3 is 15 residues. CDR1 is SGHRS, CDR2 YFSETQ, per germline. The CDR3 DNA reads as TGCGCCAGCAGCTTGGAAGGGGGGTACCAAGAGACCCAGTACTTC. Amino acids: CASSLEGGYQETQYF.

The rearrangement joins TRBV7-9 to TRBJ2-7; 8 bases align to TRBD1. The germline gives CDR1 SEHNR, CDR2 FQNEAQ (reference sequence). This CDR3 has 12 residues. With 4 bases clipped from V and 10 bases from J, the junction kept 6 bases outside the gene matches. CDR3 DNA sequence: TGTGCCAGCAGCTCGGCAGGGGGCTTTCAGTACTTC. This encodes CASSSAGGFQYF.

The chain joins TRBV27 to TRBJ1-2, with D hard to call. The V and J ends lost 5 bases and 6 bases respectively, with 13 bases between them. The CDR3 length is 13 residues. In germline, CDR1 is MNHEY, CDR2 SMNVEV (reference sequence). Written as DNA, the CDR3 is TGTGCCAGCAGTCCCTCGGGGATCAATGGCTACACCTTC. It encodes CASSPSGINGYTF.

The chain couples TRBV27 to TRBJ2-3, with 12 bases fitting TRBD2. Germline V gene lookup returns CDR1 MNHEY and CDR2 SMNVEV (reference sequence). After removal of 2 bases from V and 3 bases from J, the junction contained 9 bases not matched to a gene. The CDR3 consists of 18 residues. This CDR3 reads CASSLETSGSLGTDTQYF. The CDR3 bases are TGTGCCAGCAGTTTAGAGACTAGCGGGAGTCTGGGGACAGATACGCAGTATTTT.

The CDR3 DNA sequence: TGTGCCAGTAGTGAGGGGTCCAGAGGGCCCCAGCATTTT. Its protein product is CASSEGSRGPQHF. The rearrangement uses TRBV19 and TRBJ1-5; D possibly corresponds to TRBD1 (5 bases). Germline V gene lookup returns CDR1 LNHDA and CDR2 SQIVND (reference sequence). With 5 bases removed from V and 9 bases from J, the gap between germline ends came to 14 bases. The CDR3 loop spans 13 amino acids.

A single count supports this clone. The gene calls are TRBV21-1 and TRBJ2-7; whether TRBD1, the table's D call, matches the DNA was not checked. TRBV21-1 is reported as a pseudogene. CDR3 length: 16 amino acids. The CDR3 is CASSKEDRDSSYEQYF. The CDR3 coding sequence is TGTGCCAGCAGCAAAGAGGACCGGGACAGCTCCTACGAGCAGTACTTC.

In DNA, the CDR3 is TGCGCCAGCAGCTTAGCTAGCGGGAGGGCGAAGGAGGAGACCCAGTACTTC. Translation gives CASSLASGRAKEETQYF. This chain connects TRBV5-1 to TRBJ2-5, with TRBD2 matching 12 bases. J gave up 5 bases and V 2 bases, and 10 bases lay outside the gene matches. The CDR3 is made up of 17 amino acids. Germline V gene data show CDR1 as SGHRS and CDR2 as YFSETQ.

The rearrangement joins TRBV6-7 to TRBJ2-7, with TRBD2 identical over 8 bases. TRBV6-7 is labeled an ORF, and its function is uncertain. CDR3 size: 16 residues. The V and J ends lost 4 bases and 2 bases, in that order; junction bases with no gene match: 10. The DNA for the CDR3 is TGTGCCAGCAGTTCCCCCCCGGGACTAGATCCCTACGAGCAGTACTTC. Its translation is CASSSPPGLDPYEQYF.

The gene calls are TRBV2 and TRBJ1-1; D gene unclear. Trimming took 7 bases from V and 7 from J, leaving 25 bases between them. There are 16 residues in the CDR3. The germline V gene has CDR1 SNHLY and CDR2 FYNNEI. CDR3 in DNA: TGTGCCAGCAACCCAGCCGAAAATTATCTGACCCTTGAAGCTTTCTTT. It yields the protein CASNPAENYLTLEAFF.

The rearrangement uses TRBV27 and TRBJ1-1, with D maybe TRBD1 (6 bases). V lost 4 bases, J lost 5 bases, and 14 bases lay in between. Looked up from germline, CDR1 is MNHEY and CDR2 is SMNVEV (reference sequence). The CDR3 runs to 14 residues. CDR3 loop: CASSSGAGRTEAFF. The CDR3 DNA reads TGTGCCAGCAGTTCAGGGGCAGGGCGTACTGAAGCTTTCTTT.

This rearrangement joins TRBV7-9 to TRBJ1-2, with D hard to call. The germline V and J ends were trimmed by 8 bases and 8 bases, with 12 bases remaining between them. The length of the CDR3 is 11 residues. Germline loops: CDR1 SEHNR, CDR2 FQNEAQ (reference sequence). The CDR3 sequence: CASGSGRGYTF. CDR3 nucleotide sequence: TGTGCCAGCGGCTCGGGGAGGGGCTACACCTTC.

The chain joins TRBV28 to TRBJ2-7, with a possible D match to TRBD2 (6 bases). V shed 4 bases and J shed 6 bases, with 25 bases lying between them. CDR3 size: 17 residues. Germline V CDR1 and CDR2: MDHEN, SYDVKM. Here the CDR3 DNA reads TGTGCCAGCAGTTCGATCACAACCATGCCCTTGGGAGGCGAGCAGTACTTC. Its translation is CASSSITTMPLGGEQYF.

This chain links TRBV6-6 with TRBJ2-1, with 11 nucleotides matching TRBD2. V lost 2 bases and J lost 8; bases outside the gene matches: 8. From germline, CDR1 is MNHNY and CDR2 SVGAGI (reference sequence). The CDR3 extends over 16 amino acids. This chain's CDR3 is CASSYPTSGSDYEQFF. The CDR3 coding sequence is TGTGCCAGCAGTTACCCCACTAGCGGGAGTGACTATGAGCAGTTCTTC.

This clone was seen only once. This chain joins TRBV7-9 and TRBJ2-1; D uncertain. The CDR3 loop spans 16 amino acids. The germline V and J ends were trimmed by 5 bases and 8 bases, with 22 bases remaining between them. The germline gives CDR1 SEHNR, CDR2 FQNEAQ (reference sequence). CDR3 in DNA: TGTGCCAGCAGCATTGACGATAGGCGTTCAATCCATGAGCAGTTCTTC. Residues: CASSIDDRRSIHEQFF. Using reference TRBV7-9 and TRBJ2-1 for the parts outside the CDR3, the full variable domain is DTGVSQNPRHKITKRGQNVTFRCDPISEHNRLYWYRQTLGQGPEFLTYFQNEAQLEKSRLLSDRFSAERPKGSFSTLEIQRTEQGDSAMYLCASSIDDRRSIHEQFFGPGTRLTVL.

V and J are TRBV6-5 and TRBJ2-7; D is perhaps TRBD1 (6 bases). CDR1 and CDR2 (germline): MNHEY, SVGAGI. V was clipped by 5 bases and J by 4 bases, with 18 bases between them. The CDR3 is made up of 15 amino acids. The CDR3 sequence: CASSPTLQGLYEQYF. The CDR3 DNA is TGTGCCAGCAGTCCGACTCTTCAGGGGCTGTACGAGCAGTACTTC.

CDR3 in amino acids: CASSTTSGYNEQFF. The CDR3 nucleotides are TGTGCCAGCAGCACGACTAGCGGGTACAATGAGCAGTTCTTC. The rearrangement joins TRBV11-3 to TRBJ2-1; 10 nucleotides match TRBD2. The germline gives CDR1 SGHNT, CDR2 YENEEA. CDR3 length equals 14 residues. Unmatched junction bases numbered 2, after V lost 5 bases and J lost 4 bases.

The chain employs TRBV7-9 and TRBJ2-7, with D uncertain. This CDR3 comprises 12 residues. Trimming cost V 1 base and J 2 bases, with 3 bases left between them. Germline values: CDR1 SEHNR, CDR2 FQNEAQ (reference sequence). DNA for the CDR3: TGTGCCAGCAGCTTAGGAGCCTACGAGCAGTACTTC. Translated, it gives CASSLGAYEQYF.

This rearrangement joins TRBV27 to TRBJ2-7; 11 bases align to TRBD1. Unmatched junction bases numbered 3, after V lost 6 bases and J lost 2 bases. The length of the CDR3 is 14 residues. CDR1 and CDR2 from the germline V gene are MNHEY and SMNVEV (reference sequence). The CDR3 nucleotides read TGTGCCAGCAGCTTGGGACAGGGGGCCTACGAGCAGTACTTC. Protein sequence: CASSLGQGAYEQYF.

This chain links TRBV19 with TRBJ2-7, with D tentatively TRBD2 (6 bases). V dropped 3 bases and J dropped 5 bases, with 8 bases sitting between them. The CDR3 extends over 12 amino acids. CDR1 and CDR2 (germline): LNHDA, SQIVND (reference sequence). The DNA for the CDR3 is TGTGCCAGTAGTATCTGGGGGGACGAGCAGTACTTC. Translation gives CASSIWGDEQYF.

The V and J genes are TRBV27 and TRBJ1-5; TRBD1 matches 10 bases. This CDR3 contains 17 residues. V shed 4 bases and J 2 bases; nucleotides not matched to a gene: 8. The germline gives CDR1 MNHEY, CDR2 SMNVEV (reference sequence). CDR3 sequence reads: CASSSADRGRGNQPQHF. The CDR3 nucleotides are TGTGCCAGCAGTTCTGCCGACAGGGGGCGGGGCAATCAGCCCCAGCATTTT.

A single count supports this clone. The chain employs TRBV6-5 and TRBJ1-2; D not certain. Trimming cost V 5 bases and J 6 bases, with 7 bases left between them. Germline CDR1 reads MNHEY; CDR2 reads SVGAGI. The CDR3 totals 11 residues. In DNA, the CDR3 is TGTGCCAGCAGTCGGGGAGATGGCTACACCTTC. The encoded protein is CASSRGDGYTF.

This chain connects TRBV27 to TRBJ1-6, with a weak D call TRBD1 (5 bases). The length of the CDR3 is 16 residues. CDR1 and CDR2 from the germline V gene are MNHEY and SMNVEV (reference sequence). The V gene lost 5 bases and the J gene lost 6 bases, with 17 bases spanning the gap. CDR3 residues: CASSLARDGINSPLHF. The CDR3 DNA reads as TGTGCCAGCAGTCTGGCCCGGGACGGAATTAATTCACCCCTCCACTTT.